The next 11 T cell receptor beta chains were all read from a single sample in a study of beta chain features in type 1 diabetes. Expressed TCRB transcripts were sequenced, since all the RNA that had been isolated was reverse transcribed. The assay was immunoSEQ multiplex PCR, and TCRdb's table has in-frame clones only and misses some. The sample includes 300,000 to 350,000 clones, approximately 14% of them seen just once. The sequenced sample consisted of central memory CD4+ T cells from blood. These TCRs come from a man under 40 in good health.

The rearrangement links TRBV2 to TRBJ2-7; no clear D. Germline CDR1 SNHLY, CDR2 FYNNEI. The CDR3 covers 12 residues. The V gene lost 8 bases and the J gene lost 4 bases, with 12 bases spanning the gap. CDR3 sequence reads: CASCRQQYEQYV. CDR3 DNA: TGTGCCAGCTGTCGGCAGCAGTACGAGCAGTACGTC.

This sequence joins TRBV6-1 and TRBJ2-1; no firm D call. The ends were cut back, 6 bases at V and 10 bases at J, with 10 bases in the middle. CDR3 length equals 11 residues. From germline, CDR1 is MNHNS and CDR2 SASEGT. CDR3 DNA sequence: TGTGCCAGCAGCTCCCGGAAGGAGCAGTTCTTC. Residues: CASSSRKEQFF.

The chain recombines TRBV11-2 with TRBJ2-1; 7 positions agree with TRBD2. The CDR3 sequence is 16 residues long. Germline trimming cut 5 bases from V and 0 bases from J; bases unmatched to any gene: 7. Per germline, CDR1 SGHAT and CDR2 FQNNGV. CDR3 protein: CASSLVRGSSYNEQFF. Written as DNA, the CDR3 is TGTGCCAGCAGCCTAGTCCGCGGGAGCTCCTACAATGAGCAGTTCTTC.

This clone was counted a few times. V is TRBV4-3 and J is TRBJ1-4, with D unclear. V lost 1 base to trimming and J lost 10 bases, with 16 bases between them. Germline V gene lookup returns CDR1 LGHNA and CDR2 YSLEER. The CDR3 is 15 residues long. The CDR3 protein is CASSQAHRTPGKLFF. The CDR3 region has the DNA TGCGCCAGCAGCCAAGCGCATCGCACTCCGGGAAAACTGTTTTTT.

The chain uses TRBV11-2 and TRBJ2-7; a weak D match, TRBD2 (5 bases). V lost 4 bases and J lost 1, with 11 bases in between. Germline assignment: CDR1 SGHAT and CDR2 FQNNGV. The CDR3 length is 14 residues. The CDR3 here is CASSSLRGSYEQYF. CDR3 coding DNA: TGTGCCAGCAGCTCTTTAAGAGGGTCCTACGAGCAGTACTTC.

The chain couples TRBV25-1 to TRBJ1-1; tentatively, D is TRBD1 (6 bases). Germline V gives CDR1 MGHDK, CDR2 SYGVNS. Trimming pared 5 bases from V and 1 base from J, leaving 14 bases between. This CDR3 has 15 amino acids. The CDR3 here is CASSPPGHKNTEAFF. The CDR3 DNA follows: TGTGCCAGCAGTCCCCCGGGACACAAGAACACTGAAGCTTTCTTT.

The rearrangement links TRBV7-8 to TRBJ2-5, with 7 bases aligning to TRBD1. Trimming took 5 bases from V and 4 from J; bases not matched to a gene: 10. The CDR3 covers 15 residues. Per germline, CDR1 SGHVS and CDR2 FQNEAQ. The CDR3 is CASSPQTNRGETQYF. In DNA form, the CDR3 reads TGTGCCAGCAGCCCGCAAACAAACAGGGGAGAGACCCAGTACTTC.

The gene calls are TRBV11-3 and TRBJ1-6, with 9 bases lining up with TRBD1. The germline V gene encodes CDR1 SGHNT and CDR2 YENEEA. Trimming removed 3 bases from V and 5 bases from J; junction bases left unmatched: 2. CDR3 length: 15 residues. The CDR3 DNA sequence: TGTGCCAGCAGCTTGCGGACAGGGGATAATTCACCCCTCCACTTT. Protein product: CASSLRTGDNSPLHF. The whole variable domain, filled in from reference TRBV11-3 and TRBJ1-6, reads EAGVVQSPRYKIIEKKQPVAFWCNPISGHNTLYWYLQNLGQGPELLIRYENEEAVDDSQLPKDRFSAERLKGVDSTLKIQPAELGDSAVYLCASSLRTGDNSPLHFGNGTRLTVT.

This clone was recorded many times. This chain links TRBV14 with TRBJ2-2; TRBD2 is a possible D gene (6 bases). The CDR3 is 16 residues long. Trimming took 1 base from V and 4 from J, leaving 13 bases between them. Germline CDR1 and CDR2: SGHDN and FVKESK. The CDR3 region has the DNA TGTGCCAGCAGCCAAGGCTCGACTAGTCTCACCGGGGAGCTGTTTTTT. Residues: CASSQGSTSLTGELFF. Looking up the rest from reference TRBV14 and TRBJ2-2 gives the full variable domain: EAGVTQFPSHSVIEKGQTVTLRCDPISGHDNLYWYRRVMGKEIKFLLHFVKESKQDESGMPNNRFLAERTGGTYSTLKVQPAELEDSGVYFCASSQGSTSLTGELFFGEGSRLTVL.

This clone was counted between two and nine times. V and J are TRBV9 and TRBJ2-3; 7 nucleotides align to TRBD2. The junction had 5 bases not matched to a gene; V was cut back by 2 bases and J by 2 bases. CDR1 is SGDLS and CDR2 is YYNGEE in the germline V gene. This CDR3 comprises 15 residues. The DNA for the CDR3 is TGTGCCAGCAGCGTCTCGGGGGACTACACAGATACGCAGTATTTT. The encoded protein is CASSVSGDYTDTQYF.

A few counts support this clone. This rearrangement joins TRBV10-3 to TRBJ1-2; D is possibly TRBD1 (5 bases). The CDR3 length is 14 residues. Germline V gives CDR1 ENHRY, CDR2 SYGVKD. Trimming left V 6 bases short and J 5 bases short, with 16 bases between. CDR3 in DNA: TGTGCCATCAGCAATAAGGGGCAGGATTATGGCTACACCTTC. It specifies CAISNKGQDYGYTF.